This T cell receptor (beta chain) derives from a study of T cell responses to AZD1222 COVID-19 vaccine. In this sample, this clone turned up once. The V segment lost 4 bases and the J segment 2 bases; nucleotides outside the gene matches: 6. Looked up from germline, CDR1 is SQVTM and CDR2 is ANQGSEA. The CDR3 has 15 amino acids. Generated by immunoSEQ multiplex PCR, the TCRdb table keeps only in-frame clones and is missing some. The data show some 170,000 clones, with approximately 90% seen just once and over 1.5% held by the top ten. The V and J genes are TRBV29-1 and TRBJ2-7, with 12 nucleotides matching TRBD1. The sequencing here drew on peripheral blood, taken 28 days after the second AZD1222 dose. This sequence originates from an adult who received the AZD1222 COVID-19 vaccine. The CDR3 loop is CSVAGTGGAAYEQYF. As DNA, the CDR3 is TGCAGCGTTGCGGGGACAGGGGGCGCCGCCTACGAGCAGTACTTC.